The sequence of this T cell receptor beta chain was determined in a study of control samples from healthy donors and cancer patients. Sequenced by immunoSEQ multiplex PCR; TCRdb stores in-frame clones only, minus some. The repertoire holds some 140,000 clones, with roughly 92% as singletons. CDR1 is GTSNPN and CDR2 is SVGIG in the germline V gene (reference sequence). The CDR3 is 12 amino acids. V was clipped by 3 bases and J by 2 bases; unmatched bases: 0. This sequence joins TRBV30 and TRBJ1-2; TRBD1 aligns across 7 bases. The clonotype was recovered from a man aged 30 to 45 in good health. The sequenced sample consisted of blood. The CDR3 DNA follows: TGTGCCTGGAGACAGGGGAACTATGGCTACACCTTC. It is translated as CAWRQGNYGYTF.